A single sample gave rise to the 4 T cell receptor beta chains below, sequenced in a study of T cells in localized non-small cell lung cancer. The assay was immunoSEQ multiplex PCR, and TCRdb's table has in-frame clones only and misses some. The top ten clones hold approximately 12% of a sample with 60,000 to 75,000 clones, 80% to 90% of them seen once. Here the sequenced sample was peripheral blood, taken before any cancer treatment. The receptors originated from a female donor of 60 years or more with stage I lung adenocarcinoma.

This chain joins TRBV5-6 and TRBJ1-2; 10 positions match TRBD1. CDR1 and CDR2 from the germline V gene are SGHDT and YYEEEE. Trimming cost V 4 bases and J 4 bases; bases outside gene matches: 7. This CDR3 comprises 15 residues. CDR3 nucleotide sequence: TGTGCCAGCAGCATTCGACAGGGGGCGGGCTATGGCTACACCTTC. Its translation is CASSIRQGAGYGYTF. Full variable domain (missing parts from reference TRBV5-6 and TRBJ1-2): DAGVTQSPTHLIKTRGQQVTLRCSPKSGHDTVSWYQQALGQGPQFIFQYYEEEERQRGNFPDRFSGHQFPNYSSELNVNALLLGDSALYLCASSIRQGAGYGYTFGSGTRLTVV.

The chain employs TRBV5-1 and TRBJ2-7; TRBD2 matches 10 bases. Germline values: CDR1 SGHRS, CDR2 YFSETQ. Germline trimming cut 2 bases from V and 3 bases from J; bases unmatched to any gene: 5. There are 15 residues in the CDR3. The CDR3 DNA sequence: TGCGCCAGCAGCTTAGCGGGGGGGCTTTTCTACGAGCAGTACTTC. Its translation is CASSLAGGLFYEQYF.

The chain combines TRBV5-1 with TRBJ1-1; weak D call: TRBD1 (5 bases). V was trimmed by 4 bases and J by 4 bases, leaving 14 bases between them. CDR3 length: 14 amino acids. Germline CDR1 and CDR2: SGHRS and YFSETQ. The CDR3 DNA sequence: TGCGCCAGCAGCCAAAATCCGGGGGTCACTGAAGCTTTCTTT. This gives the protein CASSQNPGVTEAFF.

The chain couples TRBV29-1 to TRBJ1-2, with D unresolved. This CDR3 spans 12 amino acids. Germline V lookup: CDR1 SQVTM, CDR2 ANQGSEA. V lost 3 bases to trimming and J lost 8 bases, with 13 bases between them. CDR3 protein: CSVERPPVGYTF. Here the CDR3 DNA reads TGCAGCGTTGAGAGGCCCCCCGTAGGCTACACCTTC.